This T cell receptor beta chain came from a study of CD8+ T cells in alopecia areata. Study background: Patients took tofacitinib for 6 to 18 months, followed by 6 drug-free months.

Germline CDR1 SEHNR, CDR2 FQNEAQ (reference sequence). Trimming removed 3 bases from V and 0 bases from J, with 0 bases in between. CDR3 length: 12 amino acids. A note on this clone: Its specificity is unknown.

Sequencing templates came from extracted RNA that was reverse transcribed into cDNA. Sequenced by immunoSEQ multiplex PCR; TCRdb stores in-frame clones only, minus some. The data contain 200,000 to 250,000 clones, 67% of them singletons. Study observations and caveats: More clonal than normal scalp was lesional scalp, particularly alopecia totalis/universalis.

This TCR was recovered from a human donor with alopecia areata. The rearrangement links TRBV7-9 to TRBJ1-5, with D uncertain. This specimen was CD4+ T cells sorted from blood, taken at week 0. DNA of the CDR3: TGTGCCAGCAGCTTTAGCAATCAGCCCCAGCATTTT. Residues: CASSFSNQPQHF.